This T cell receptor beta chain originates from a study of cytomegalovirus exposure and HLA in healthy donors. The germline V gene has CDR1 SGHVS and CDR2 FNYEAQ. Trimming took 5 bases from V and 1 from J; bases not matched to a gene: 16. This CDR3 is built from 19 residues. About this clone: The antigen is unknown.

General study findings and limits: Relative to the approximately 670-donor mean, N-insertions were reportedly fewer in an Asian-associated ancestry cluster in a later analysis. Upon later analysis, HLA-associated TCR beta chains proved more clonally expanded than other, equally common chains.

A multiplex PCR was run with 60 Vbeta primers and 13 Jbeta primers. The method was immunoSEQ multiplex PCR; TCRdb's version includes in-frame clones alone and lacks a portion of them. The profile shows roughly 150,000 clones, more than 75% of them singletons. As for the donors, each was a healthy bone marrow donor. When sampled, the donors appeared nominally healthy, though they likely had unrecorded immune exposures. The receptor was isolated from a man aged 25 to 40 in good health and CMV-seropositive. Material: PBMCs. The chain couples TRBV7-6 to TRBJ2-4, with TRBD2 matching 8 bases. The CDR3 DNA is TGTGCCAGCAGCGCTTCTAGCGGGCCTTTCCGGGGGGCCAAAAACATTCAGTACTTC. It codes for CASSASSGPFRGAKNIQYF. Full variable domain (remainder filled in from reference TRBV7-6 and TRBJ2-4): GAGVSQSPRYKVTKRGQDVALRCDPISGHVSLYWYRQALGQGPEFLTYFNYEAQQDKSGLPNDRFSAERPEGSISTLTIQRTEQRDSAMYRCASSASSGPFRGAKNIQYFGAGTRLSVL.